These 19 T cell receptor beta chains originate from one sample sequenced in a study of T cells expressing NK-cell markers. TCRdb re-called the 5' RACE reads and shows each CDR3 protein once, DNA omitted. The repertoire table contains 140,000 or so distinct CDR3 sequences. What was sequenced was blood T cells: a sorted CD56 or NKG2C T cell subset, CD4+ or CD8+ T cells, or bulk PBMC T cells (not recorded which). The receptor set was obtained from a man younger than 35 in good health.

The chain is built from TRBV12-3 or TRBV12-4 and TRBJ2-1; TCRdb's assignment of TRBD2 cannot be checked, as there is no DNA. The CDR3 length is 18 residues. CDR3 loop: CASSTNPGLAGRGNEQFF.

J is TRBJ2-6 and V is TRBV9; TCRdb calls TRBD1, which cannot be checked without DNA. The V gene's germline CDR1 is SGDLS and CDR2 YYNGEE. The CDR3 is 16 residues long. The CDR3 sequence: CASSVAQGPGANVLTF.

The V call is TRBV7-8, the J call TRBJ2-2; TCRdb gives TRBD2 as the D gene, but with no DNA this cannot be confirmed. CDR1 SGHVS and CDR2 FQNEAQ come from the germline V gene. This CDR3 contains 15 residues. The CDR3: CASSWRTSGRGELFF.

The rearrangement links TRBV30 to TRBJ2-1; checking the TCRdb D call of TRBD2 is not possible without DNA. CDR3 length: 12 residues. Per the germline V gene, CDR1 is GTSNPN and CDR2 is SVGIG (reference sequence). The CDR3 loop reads CAWSQSSGEQFF. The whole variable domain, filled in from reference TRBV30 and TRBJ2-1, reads SQTIHQWPATLVQPVGSPLSLECTVEGTSNPNLYWYRQAAGRGLQLLFYSVGIGQISSEVPQNLSASRPQDRQFILSSKKLLLSDSGFYLCAWSQSSGEQFFGPGTRLTVL.

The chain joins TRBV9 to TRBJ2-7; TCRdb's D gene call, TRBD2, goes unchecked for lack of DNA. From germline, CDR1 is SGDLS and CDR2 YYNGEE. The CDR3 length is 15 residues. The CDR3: CASSPGTSINYEQYF.

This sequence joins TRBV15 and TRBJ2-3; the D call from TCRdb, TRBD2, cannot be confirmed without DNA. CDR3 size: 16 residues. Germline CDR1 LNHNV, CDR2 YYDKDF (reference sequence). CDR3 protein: CATSRELAGDQDTQYF.

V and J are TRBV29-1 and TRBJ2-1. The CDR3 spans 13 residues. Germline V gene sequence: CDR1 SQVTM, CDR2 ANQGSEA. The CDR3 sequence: CSVDRTINDEQFF.

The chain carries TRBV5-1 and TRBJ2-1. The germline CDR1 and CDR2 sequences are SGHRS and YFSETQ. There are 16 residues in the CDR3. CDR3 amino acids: CASSFPGRGSYNEQFF.

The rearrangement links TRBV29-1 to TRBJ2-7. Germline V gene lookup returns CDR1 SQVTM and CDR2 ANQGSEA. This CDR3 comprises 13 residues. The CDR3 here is CSVVGRDMQEQYF.

CDR3 loop: CASSAASDGSYEQYF. V gene TRBV19 combines with J gene TRBJ2-7. Germline CDR1 and CDR2: LNHDA and SQIVND (reference sequence). This CDR3 spans 15 amino acids. The complete variable domain, with remaining parts taken from reference TRBV19 and TRBJ2-7, reads DGGITQSPKYLFRKEGQNVTLSCEQNLNHDAMYWYRQDPGQGLRLIYYSQIVNDFQKGDIAEGYSVSREKKESFPLTVTSAQKNPTAFYLCASSAASDGSYEQYFGPGTRLTVT.

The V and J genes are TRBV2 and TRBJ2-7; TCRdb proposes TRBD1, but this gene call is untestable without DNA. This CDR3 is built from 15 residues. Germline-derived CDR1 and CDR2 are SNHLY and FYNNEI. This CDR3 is CASRTGQGAIYEQYF.

CDR3 sequence: CASSLYVIAGDHTGELFF. The chain is built from TRBV5-1 and TRBJ2-2; TCRdb designates TRBD2, a call that cannot be tested without DNA. This CDR3 has 18 amino acids. Germline lookup yields CDR1 SGHRS and CDR2 YFSETQ.

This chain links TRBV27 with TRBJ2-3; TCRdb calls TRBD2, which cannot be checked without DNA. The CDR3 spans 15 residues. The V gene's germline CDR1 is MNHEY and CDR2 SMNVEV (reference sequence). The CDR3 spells CASSLVGGPPDTQYF.

CDR3 protein: CASSKRELWGGHEQYF. The chain couples TRBV21-1 to TRBJ2-7; TCRdb returns TRBD1, unconfirmable since there is no DNA. TRBV21-1 is an annotated pseudogene. CDR3 length equals 16 residues.

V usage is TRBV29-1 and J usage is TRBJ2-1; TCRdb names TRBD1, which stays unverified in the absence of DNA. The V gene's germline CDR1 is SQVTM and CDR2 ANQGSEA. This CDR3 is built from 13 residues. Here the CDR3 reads CSVDNTGTNEQFF.

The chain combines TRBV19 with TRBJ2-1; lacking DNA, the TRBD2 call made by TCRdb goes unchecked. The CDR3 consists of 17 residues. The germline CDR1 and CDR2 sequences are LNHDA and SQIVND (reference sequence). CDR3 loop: CASSMGTSGQAYNEQFF.

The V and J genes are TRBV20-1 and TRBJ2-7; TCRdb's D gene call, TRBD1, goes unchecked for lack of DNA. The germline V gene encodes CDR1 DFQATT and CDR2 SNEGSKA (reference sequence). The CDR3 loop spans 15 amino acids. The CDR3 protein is CSARGSGTGAYEQYF.

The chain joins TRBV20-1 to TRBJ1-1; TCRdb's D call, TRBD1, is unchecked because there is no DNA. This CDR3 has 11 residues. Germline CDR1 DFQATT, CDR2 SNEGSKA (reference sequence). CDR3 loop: CSAPGPTEAFF.

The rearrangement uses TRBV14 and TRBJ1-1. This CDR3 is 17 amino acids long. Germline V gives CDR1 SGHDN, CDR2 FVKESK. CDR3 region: CASSQSLQAGVGYEAFF.